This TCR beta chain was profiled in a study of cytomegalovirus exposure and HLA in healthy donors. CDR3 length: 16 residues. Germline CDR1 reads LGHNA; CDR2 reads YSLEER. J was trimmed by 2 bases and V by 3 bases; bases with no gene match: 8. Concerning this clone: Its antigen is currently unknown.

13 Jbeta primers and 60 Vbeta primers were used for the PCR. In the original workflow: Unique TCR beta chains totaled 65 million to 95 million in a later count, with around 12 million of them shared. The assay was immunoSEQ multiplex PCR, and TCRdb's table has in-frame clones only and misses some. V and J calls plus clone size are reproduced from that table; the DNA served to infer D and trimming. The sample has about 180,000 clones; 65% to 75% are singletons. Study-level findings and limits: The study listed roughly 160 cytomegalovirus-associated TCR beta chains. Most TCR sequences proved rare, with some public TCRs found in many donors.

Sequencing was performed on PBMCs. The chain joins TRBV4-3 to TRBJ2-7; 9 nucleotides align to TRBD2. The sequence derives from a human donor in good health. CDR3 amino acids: CASSHRSGGPPYEQYF. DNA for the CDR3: TGCGCCAGCAGCCATCGAAGCGGGGGGCCGCCCTACGAGCAGTACTTC.